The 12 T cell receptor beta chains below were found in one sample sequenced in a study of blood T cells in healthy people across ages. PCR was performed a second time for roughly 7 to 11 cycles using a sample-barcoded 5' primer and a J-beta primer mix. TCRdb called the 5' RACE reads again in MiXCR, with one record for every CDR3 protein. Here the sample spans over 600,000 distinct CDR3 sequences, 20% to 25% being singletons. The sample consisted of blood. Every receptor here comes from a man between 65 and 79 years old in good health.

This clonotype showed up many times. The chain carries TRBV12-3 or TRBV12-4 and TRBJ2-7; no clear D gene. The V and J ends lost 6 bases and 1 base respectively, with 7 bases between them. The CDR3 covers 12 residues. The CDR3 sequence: CASRYRSYEQYF. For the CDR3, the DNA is TGTGCCAGCAGGTACCGTTCCTACGAGCAGTACTTC.

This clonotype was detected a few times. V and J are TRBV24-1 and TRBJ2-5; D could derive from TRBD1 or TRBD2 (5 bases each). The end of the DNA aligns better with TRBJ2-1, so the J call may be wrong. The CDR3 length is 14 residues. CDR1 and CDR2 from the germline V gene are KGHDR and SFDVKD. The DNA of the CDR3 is TGTGCCACCAGTGATAGGGGACGGTACAATGAGCAGTTCTTC. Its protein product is CATSDRGRYNEQFF.

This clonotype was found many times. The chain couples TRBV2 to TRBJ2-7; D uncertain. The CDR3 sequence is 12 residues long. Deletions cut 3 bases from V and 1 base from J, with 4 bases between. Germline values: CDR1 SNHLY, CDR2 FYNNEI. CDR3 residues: CASSDTSYEQYF. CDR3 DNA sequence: TGTGCCAGCAGTGACACTTCCTACGAGCAGTACTTC.

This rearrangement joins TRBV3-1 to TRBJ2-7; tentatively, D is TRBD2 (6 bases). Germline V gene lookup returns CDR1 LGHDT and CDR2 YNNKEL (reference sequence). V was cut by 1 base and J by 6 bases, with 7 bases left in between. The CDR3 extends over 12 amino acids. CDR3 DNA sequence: TGTGCCAGCAGCCAAGCGGAGGGCGAGCAGTACTTC. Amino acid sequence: CASSQAEGEQYF.

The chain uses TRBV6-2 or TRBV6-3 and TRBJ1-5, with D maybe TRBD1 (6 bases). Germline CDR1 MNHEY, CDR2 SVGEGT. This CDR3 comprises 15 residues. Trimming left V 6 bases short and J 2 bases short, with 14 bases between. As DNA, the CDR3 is TGTGCCAGCAGATCTACAGGGCCGGGCAATCAGCCCCAGCATTTT. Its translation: CASRSTGPGNQPQHF.

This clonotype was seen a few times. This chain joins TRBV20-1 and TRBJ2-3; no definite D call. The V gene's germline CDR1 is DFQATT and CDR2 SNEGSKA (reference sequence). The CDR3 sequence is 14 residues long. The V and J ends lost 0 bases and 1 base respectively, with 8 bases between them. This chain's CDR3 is CSARDFHRTDTQYF. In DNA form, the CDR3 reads TGCAGTGCTAGAGATTTCCACCGCACAGATACGCAGTATTTT.

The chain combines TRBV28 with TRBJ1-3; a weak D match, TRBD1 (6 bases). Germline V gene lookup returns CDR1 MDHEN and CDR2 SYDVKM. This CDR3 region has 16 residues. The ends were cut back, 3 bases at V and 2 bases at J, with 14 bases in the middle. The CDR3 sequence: CASSFPTGATGNTIYF. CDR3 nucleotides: TGTGCCAGCAGTTTCCCGACGGGGGCTACTGGAAACACCATATATTTT. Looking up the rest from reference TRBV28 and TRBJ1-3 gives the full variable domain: DVKVTQSSRYLVKRTGEKVFLECVQDMDHENMFWYRQDPGLGLRLIYFSYDVKMKEKGDIPEGYSVSREKKERFSLILESASTNQTSMYLCASSFPTGATGNTIYFGEGSWLTVV.

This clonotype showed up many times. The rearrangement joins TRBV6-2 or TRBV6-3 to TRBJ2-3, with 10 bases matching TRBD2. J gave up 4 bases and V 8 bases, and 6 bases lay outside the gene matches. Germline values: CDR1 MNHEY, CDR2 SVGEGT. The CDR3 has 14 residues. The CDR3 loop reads CASRGTSVADTQYF. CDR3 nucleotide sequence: TGTGCCAGCCGCGGGACTAGCGTGGCAGATACGCAGTATTTT.

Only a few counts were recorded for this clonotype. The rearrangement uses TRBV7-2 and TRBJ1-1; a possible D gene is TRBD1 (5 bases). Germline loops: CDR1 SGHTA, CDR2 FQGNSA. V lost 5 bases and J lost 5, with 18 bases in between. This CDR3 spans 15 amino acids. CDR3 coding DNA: TGTGCCAGCAGCATAGACTGGGGGGGAGGGACTGAAGCTTTCTTT. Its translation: CASSIDWGGGTEAFF.

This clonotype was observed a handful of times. The CDR3 DNA sequence: TGCGCCAGCAGCTTTGGACAGGGGTTGTCCTACGAGCAGTACTTC. Translated: CASSFGQGLSYEQYF. The rearrangement joins TRBV5-1 to TRBJ2-7; 9 bases are a match to TRBD1. Germline assignment: CDR1 SGHRS and CDR2 YFSETQ. The CDR3 extends over 15 amino acids. With 2 bases clipped from V and 1 base from J, the junction kept 4 bases outside the gene matches. Based on the CDR3 plus reference TRBV5-1 and TRBJ2-7, the full variable domain is KAGVTQTPRYLIKTRGQQVTLSCSPISGHRSVSWYQQTPGQGLQFLFEYFSETQRNKGNFPGRFSGRQFSNSRSEMNVSTLELGDSALYLCASSFGQGLSYEQYFGPGTRLTVT.

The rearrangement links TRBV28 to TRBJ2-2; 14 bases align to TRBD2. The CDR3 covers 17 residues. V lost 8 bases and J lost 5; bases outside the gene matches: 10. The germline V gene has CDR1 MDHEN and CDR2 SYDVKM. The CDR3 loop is CASGPPGLAGATGELFF. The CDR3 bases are TGTGCCAGCGGACCTCCGGGACTAGCGGGAGCTACCGGGGAGCTGTTTTTT.

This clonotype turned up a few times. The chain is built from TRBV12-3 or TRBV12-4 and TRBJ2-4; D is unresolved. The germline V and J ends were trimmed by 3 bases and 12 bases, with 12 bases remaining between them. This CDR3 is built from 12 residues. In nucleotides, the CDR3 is TGTGCCAGCAGTTTGGCCCTCGAAGCTCAGTACTTC. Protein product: CASSLALEAQYF.